These T cell receptor beta chains were read from a single sample in a study of shared clonotypes between healthy human individuals. Profiled with immunoSEQ multiplex PCR; TCRdb holds only in-frame clones, not every one. The table includes about 600,000 clones, roughly 98% detected once. The sequenced material came from naive CD8+ T cells sorted from blood. The origin of the receptors is a man younger than 40 in good health. Both conserved end residues are part of each CDR3. The D gene is left open where the match is weak. For some rows the clone size is stated as once, few or many, or as a class when expanded; others skip it.

TRBJ2-7	TRBD1	.	TRBV7-2	CASSLGIGQGSSRDEQYF	TGTGCCAGCAGCTTAGGGATTGGACAGGGATCCTCTCGGGACGAGCAGTACTTC
TRBJ2-5	TRBD2	.	TRBV7-8	CASSLGGGPPGETQYF	TGTGCCAGCAGCTTAGGCGGGGGACCCCCGGGGGAGACCCAGTACTTC
TRBJ1-5	.	.	TRBV18	CASSTGRVESNQPQHF	TGTGCCAGCTCTACGGGGCGGGTGGAAAGCAATCAGCCCCAGCATTTT
TRBJ1-3	.	.	TRBV6-5	CASSYRTVTSGNTIYF	TGTGCCAGCAGTTACCGGACAGTCACCTCTGGAAACACCATATATTTT
TRBJ2-3	.	.	TRBV25-1	CASTGDTQYF	TGTGCCAGCACGGGCGATACGCAGTATTTT
TRBJ1-2	.	.	TRBV9	CASSGDYYGYTF	TGTGCCAGCAGCGGTGATTATTATGGCTACACCTTC
TRBJ1-1	.	.	TRBV7-9	CASSFFQNLNTEAFF	TGTGCCAGCAGCTTCTTTCAGAACCTGAACACTGAAGCTTTCTTT
TRBJ2-7	.	.	TRBV6-5	CASTVRGFPYEQYF	TGTGCCAGCACGGTTCGGGGTTTCCCCTACGAGCAGTACTTC
TRBJ2-3	.	few	TRBV6-5	CASRLADTQYF	TGTGCCAGCAGGCTCGCAGATACGCAGTATTTT
TRBJ2-1	.	.	TRBV30	CAWSVTRQGGLFF	TGTGCCTGGAGTGTAACCCGACAGGGAGGTTTGTTCTTC
TRBJ2-7	.	.	TRBV4-3	CASSPGLGASYEQYF	TGCGCCAGCAGCCCTGGGTTAGGGGCCTCCTACGAGCAGTACTTC
TRBJ2-7	TRBD1	once	TRBV19	CASQRAGQGTYEQYF	TGTGCCAGTCAACGGGCGGGACAGGGCACTTACGAGCAGTACTTC
TRBJ2-3	.	.	TRBV2	CASSGTPGETDTQYF	TGTGCCAGCAGCGGGACCCCGGGAGAGACAGATACGCAGTATTTT
TRBJ2-3	.	.	TRBV18	CASSPGQGPDTQYF	TGTGCCAGCTCACCCGGGCAGGGCCCAGATACGCAGTATTTT
TRBJ1-2	.	.	TRBV5-6	CASSLGAVPGGYTF	TGTGCCAGCAGCTTGGGGGCGGTTCCGGGAGGCTACACCTTC
TRBJ2-7	TRBD2	.	TRBV27	CASSPNAGGPPPYEQYF	TGTGCCAGCAGCCCCAATGCGGGAGGGCCTCCCCCCTACGAGCAGTACTTC
TRBJ1-2	.	.	TRBV4-3	CASSRERDPGYGYTF	TGCGCCAGCAGCCGGGAGCGGGATCCGGGCTATGGCTACACCTTC
TRBJ2-7	TRBD2	.	TRBV27	CASSLSGRTYEQYF	TGTGCCAGCAGTTTGAGCGGGAGAACCTACGAGCAGTACTTC